The 27 T cell receptor beta chains in this list originate from one sample, sequenced in a study of shared clonotypes between healthy human individuals. The data were produced by immunoSEQ multiplex PCR, yet TCRdb's version contains in-frame clones alone and is incomplete. The repertoire holds around 2.5 million clones, with over 85% as singletons. The sequenced material came from naive CD4+ T cells from PBMCs. Documented subset: CD45RA+ positively selected. The source of these receptors is a man aged 18-30 years in good health. Some clones in this sample may be carry-over from other donors' samples.

The chain is built from TRBV5-4 and TRBJ2-4; D is uncertain. V lost 3 bases and J lost 4, with 2 bases in between. In germline, CDR1 is SGHNT, CDR2 YYREEE (reference sequence). The CDR3 covers 11 residues. The CDR3 DNA reads as TGTGCCAGCAGCTGGAAAAACATTCAGTACTTC. This sequence encodes CASSWKNIQYF.

The V gene is TRBV20-1, the J gene TRBJ2-5; D not certain. The V gene lost 5 bases and the J gene lost 5 bases, with 9 bases spanning the gap. Germline V CDR1 and CDR2: DFQATT, SNEGSKA (reference sequence). The CDR3 is 11 residues long. CDR3 protein: CSASVRETQYF. The DNA for the CDR3 is TGCAGTGCTTCTGTTCGGGAGACCCAGTACTTC.

The chain carries TRBV28 and TRBJ2-1; D not certain. Germline V gene sequence: CDR1 MDHEN, CDR2 SYDVKM. The CDR3 spans 13 residues. The CDR3 nucleotides are TGTGCTCGGTGGAACGGACCCTACAATGAGCAGTTCTTC. The encoded protein is CARWNGPYNEQFF. Drawing the rest from reference TRBV28 and TRBJ2-1, the complete variable domain is DVKVTQSSRYLVKRTGEKVFLECVQDMDHENMFWYRQDPGLGLRLIYFSYDVKMKEKGDIPEGYSVSREKKERFSLILESASTNQTSMYLCARWNGPYNEQFFGPGTRLTVL.

This sequence joins TRBV9 and TRBJ2-2; 8 bases line up with TRBD1. CDR1 and CDR2 from the germline V gene are SGDLS and YYNGEE. This CDR3 is built from 15 residues. V trimming: 0 bases; J trimming: 5 bases; junction bases outside the gene matches: 3. This chain's CDR3 is CASSVEDRVTGELFF. The CDR3 DNA reads TGTGCCAGCAGCGTAGAGGACAGGGTTACCGGGGAGCTGTTTTTT.

The chain combines TRBV28 with TRBJ2-7, with 8 bases fitting TRBD1. There are 12 residues in the CDR3. V shed 3 bases and J 9 bases; nucleotides not matched to a gene: 4. The V gene's germline CDR1 is MDHEN and CDR2 SYDVKM. The CDR3 region is CASSLAGGGQYF. The CDR3 nucleotides are TGTGCCAGCAGTTTGGCAGGGGGCGGGCAGTACTTC.

The rearrangement joins TRBV19 to TRBJ1-3; no firm D call. The germline V and J ends were trimmed by 5 bases and 2 bases, with 10 bases remaining between them. The CDR3 sequence is 14 residues long. Germline CDR1 and CDR2: LNHDA and SQIVND (reference sequence). CDR3 in amino acids: CASSVDRPGNTIYF. For the CDR3, the DNA is TGTGCCAGTAGTGTGGATAGGCCTGGAAACACCATATATTTT.

As for this clone: Other DNA sequences of this sample code for an identical CDR3. The rearrangement links TRBV7-9 to TRBJ1-1; possibly TRBD1 for D (5 bases). The V end lost 5 bases, the J end lost 5 bases, and 12 bases lay between the germline ends. Germline V gene sequence: CDR1 SEHNR, CDR2 FQNEAQ (reference sequence). This CDR3 region has 13 residues. CDR3 sequence: CASSPRGGTEAFF. In DNA form, the CDR3 reads TGTGCCAGCAGCCCAAGGGGCGGGACTGAAGCTTTCTTT.

The chain joins TRBV6-5 to TRBJ2-1; D may be TRBD2 (6 bases). The V and J ends lost 4 bases and 3 bases respectively, with 7 bases between them. Germline lookup yields CDR1 MNHEY and CDR2 SVGAGI. The CDR3 has 13 residues. CDR3 sequence reads: CASSSGLYNEQFF. Written as DNA, the CDR3 is TGTGCCAGCAGTTCGGGACTCTACAATGAGCAGTTCTTC.

The V call is TRBV14, the J call TRBJ2-5, with D perhaps assigned TRBD1 or TRBD2 (6 bases each). V lost 4 bases and J lost 5, with 23 bases in between. The CDR3 is 17 residues long. Germline lookup yields CDR1 SGHDN and CDR2 FVKESK. The CDR3 loop is CASSLQGGLRGRETQYF. The CDR3 nucleotides are TGTGCCAGCAGCCTACAGGGAGGCCTAAGAGGTCGGGAGACCCAGTACTTC.

This clone has a single count. The same CDR3 is also encoded by other DNA sequences in this sample. The chain employs TRBV19 and TRBJ2-7, with 10 bases identical to TRBD2. CDR1 is LNHDA, CDR2 SQIVND, per germline (reference sequence). J gave up 0 bases and V 3 bases, and 2 bases lay outside the gene matches. There are 15 residues in the CDR3. The CDR3 sequence: CASSIRTSGSYEQYF. The DNA of the CDR3 is TGTGCCAGTAGTATTAGGACTAGCGGCTCCTACGAGCAGTACTTC.

The chain has TRBV7-8 and TRBJ1-4; the D is unclear. The CDR3 is made up of 15 amino acids. Germline V gives CDR1 SGHVS, CDR2 FQNEAQ. Deletions cut 1 base from V and 0 bases from J, with 6 bases between. CDR3 sequence (DNA): TGTGCCAGCAGCTTAGTACTGTCAACTAATGAAAAACTGTTTTTT. Translation gives CASSLVLSTNEKLFF.

A single count supports this clone. The chain joins TRBV19 to TRBJ2-1; weak D call: TRBD2 (6 bases). CDR1 is LNHDA and CDR2 is SQIVND in the germline V gene (reference sequence). The CDR3 totals 15 residues. V was cut by 5 bases and J by 0 bases, with 11 bases left in between. The CDR3 protein is CASSPRRGSYNEQFF. The DNA of the CDR3 is TGTGCCAGTAGTCCCCGGAGGGGCTCCTACAATGAGCAGTTCTTC.

V usage is TRBV18 and J usage is TRBJ1-2; D uncertain. Trimming took off 2 bases at V and 4 bases at J, with 14 bases between the two ends. CDR1 and CDR2 from the germline V gene are KGHSH and LQKENI. This CDR3 region has 15 residues. The CDR3 region is CASSPLGAETYGYTF. For the CDR3, the DNA is TGTGCCAGCTCACCATTGGGTGCAGAGACCTATGGCTACACCTTC.

The chain carries TRBV7-2 and TRBJ1-2, with D possibly TRBD1 on 5 matching bases. The germline V gene has CDR1 SGHTA and CDR2 FQGNSA. The ends were cut back, 5 bases at V and 6 bases at J, with 19 bases in the middle. CDR3 length: 15 amino acids. CDR3 amino acids: CASSPNSGGVNGYTF. CDR3 nucleotides: TGTGCCAGCAGCCCTAATAGTGGGGGAGTTAATGGCTACACCTTC.

The chain combines TRBV6-6 with TRBJ2-7; the D gene is possibly TRBD1 (5 bases). V was pared by 2 bases and J by 1 base, with 12 bases between. Looked up from germline, CDR1 is MNHNY and CDR2 is SVGAGI (reference sequence). CDR3 length equals 15 residues. In nucleotides, the CDR3 is TGTGCCAGCAGTTACGGGGCCACGTCGTCCTACGAGCAGTACTTC. Translation gives CASSYGATSSYEQYF.

The chain uses TRBV5-6 and TRBJ2-3; 8 positions agree with TRBD2. From germline, CDR1 is SGHDT and CDR2 YYEEEE. The CDR3 is 16 amino acids. V shed 4 bases, J shed 15 bases, and the junction held 22 bases outside the gene matches. In DNA, the CDR3 is TGTGCCAGCAGCCAAAATGCGAGGACTAGCTCCCCACCAGCATATTTT. Its translation: CASSQNARTSSPPAYF.

Remarks on this clone: Other DNA sequences in the same sample also yield this CDR3. The chain links TRBV5-1 to TRBJ1-2; no clear D gene. The CDR3 is made up of 14 amino acids. Trimming cost V 0 bases and J 2 bases, with 8 bases left between them. Per germline, CDR1 SGHRS and CDR2 YFSETQ. The CDR3 DNA sequence: TGCGCCAGCAGCTTGGAGGAGGGAAACTATGGCTACACCTTC. Protein: CASSLEEGNYGYTF.

The chain couples TRBV6-5 to TRBJ2-7, with TRBD1 identical over 7 bases. Germline trimming cut 5 bases from V and 3 bases from J; bases unmatched to any gene: 7. The CDR3 covers 14 residues. CDR1 is MNHEY, CDR2 SVGAGI, per germline. The CDR3 DNA sequence: TGTGCCAGCAGTACTGGACAGGCTAGCTACGAGCAGTACTTC. Residues: CASSTGQASYEQYF.

The chain employs TRBV7-9 and TRBJ1-1; TRBD1 matches at 9 bases. CDR1 SEHNR and CDR2 FQNEAQ come from the germline V gene (reference sequence). The CDR3 consists of 14 residues. The V gene end was trimmed by 7 bases and the J gene end by 6 bases; junction bases not matched to a gene: 9. The CDR3 DNA reads TGTGCCAGCAACCCCGGGACAGGGTTACCTGAAGCTTTCTTT. Protein product: CASNPGTGLPEAFF.

V usage is TRBV30 and J usage is TRBJ2-1; 7 nucleotides line up with TRBD2. Germline V gives CDR1 GTSNPN, CDR2 SVGIG (reference sequence). This CDR3 contains 14 residues. With V trimmed by 2 bases and J by 6 bases, 7 bases remained unmatched. In DNA, the CDR3 is TGTGCCTGGAGTTGGACGGGAGGTCTCAATGAGCAGTTCTTC. Translated, it gives CAWSWTGGLNEQFF.

The chain employs TRBV6-1 and TRBJ2-5, with D possibly being TRBD1 or TRBD2 (6 bases each). The J call may be wrong; the DNA end is better matched by TRBJ2-7. Germline values: CDR1 MNHNS, CDR2 SASEGT. The CDR3 extends over 16 amino acids. The chain's CDR3 is CASSEVYGGGSSEQYF. The CDR3 nucleotides are TGTGCCAGCAGTGAAGTCTATGGAGGGGGTAGCAGCGAGCAGTACTTC.

This clone occurred a few times. The V gene is TRBV2, the J gene TRBJ1-5, with 8 bases that match TRBD1. The CDR3 runs to 16 residues. V shed 3 bases, J shed 2 bases, and the junction held 6 bases outside the gene matches. Germline CDR1 SNHLY, CDR2 FYNNEI. This CDR3 is CASSDIRGQGNQPQHF. The CDR3 bases are TGTGCCAGCAGTGACATCAGGGGGCAAGGCAATCAGCCCCAGCATTTT.

This chain uses TRBV7-9 with TRBJ2-1; no clear D. V was clipped by 0 bases and J by 4 bases, with 16 bases between them. CDR3 size: 17 residues. Germline CDR1 reads SEHNR; CDR2 reads FQNEAQ (reference sequence). The CDR3 sequence is CASSLAPGIGSYNEQFF. In DNA form, the CDR3 reads TGTGCCAGCAGCTTAGCCCCAGGCATCGGGTCTTACAATGAGCAGTTCTTC.

V and J are TRBV25-1 and TRBJ1-4, with D tentatively TRBD1 (6 bases). The CDR3 is made up of 13 amino acids. Germline-derived CDR1 and CDR2 are MGHDK and SYGVNS. Trimming took off 6 bases at V and 7 bases at J, with 12 bases between the two ends. The chain's CDR3 is CASRRGHSEKLFF. The CDR3, as DNA: TGTGCCAGCAGGCGGGGACATTCTGAAAAACTGTTTTTT.

The chain combines TRBV5-1 with TRBJ2-3; 11 bases match TRBD2. Germline trimming cut 0 bases from V and 4 bases from J; bases unmatched to any gene: 4. CDR3 length: 16 residues. The germline CDR1 and CDR2 sequences are SGHRS and YFSETQ. The CDR3 here is CASSLAIAGGADTQYF. The CDR3 DNA follows: TGCGCCAGCAGCTTGGCCATAGCGGGAGGGGCAGATACGCAGTATTTT.

To note about this clone: The sample has other DNA sequences that encode this CDR3 too. The rearrangement joins TRBV5-4 to TRBJ1-5; no reliable D call. Trimming took off 1 base at V and 3 bases at J, with 2 bases between the two ends. CDR1 and CDR2 (germline): SGHNT, YYREEE (reference sequence). CDR3 length equals 12 residues. This CDR3 is CASSLPNQPQHF. CDR3 in DNA: TGTGCCAGCAGCTTGCCCAATCAGCCCCAGCATTTT.

The chain couples TRBV2 to TRBJ1-2; D might be TRBD1 (5 bases). Trimming stripped 3 bases from V and 1 base from J, with 12 bases between. The CDR3 has 15 amino acids. The germline gives CDR1 SNHLY, CDR2 FYNNEI. The CDR3 loop reads CASSEGDLVNYGYTF. Here the CDR3 DNA reads TGTGCCAGCAGTGAGGGGGACTTAGTTAACTATGGCTACACCTTC.